Below, 30 T cell receptor beta chains from the same sample are listed, as sequenced in a study of technical replicates of blood from several donors. Profiling relied on immunoSEQ multiplex PCR, and the TCRdb table lists in-frame clones only, not all of them. The data show 60,000 to 75,000 clones, about 97% seen once. Sequenced: T cells isolated from PBMCs. The receptors were sampled from a human donor in good health.

The chain couples TRBV9 to TRBJ1-3; D gene unclear. V lost 0 bases, J lost 3 bases, and 13 bases lay in between. This CDR3 has 16 amino acids. Germline-derived CDR1 and CDR2 are SGDLS and YYNGEE. CDR3 residues: CASSVATVEDGNTIYF. As DNA, the CDR3 is TGTGCCAGCAGCGTAGCTACAGTAGAAGATGGAAACACCATATATTTT.

The chain recombines TRBV29-1 with TRBJ2-7, with 7 positions matching TRBD1. Germline CDR1 and CDR2: SQVTM and ANQGSEA. The length of the CDR3 is 13 residues. The J segment lost 4 bases and the V segment lost 4 bases, leaving 7 bases of the junction unmatched. CDR3 coding DNA: TGCAGCGTTGCTTGGACAGGATCATACGAGCAGTACTTC. Protein sequence: CSVAWTGSYEQYF.

V and J are TRBV4-1 and TRBJ2-1; 12 bases align to TRBD2. Per the germline V gene, CDR1 is MGHRA and CDR2 is YSYEKL. This CDR3 is 14 amino acids long. V dropped 3 bases and J dropped 10; count of bases not matched to a gene: 4. The CDR3 is CASSHIGTSGEQFF. The CDR3 DNA follows: TGCGCCAGCAGCCATATAGGGACTAGCGGGGAGCAGTTCTTC.

In its sample, this clone was seen once. The V gene is TRBV6-5, the J gene TRBJ1-5; the D gene is possibly TRBD1 (5 bases). The V end lost 4 bases, the J end lost 8 bases, and 21 bases lay between the germline ends. Germline-derived CDR1 and CDR2 are MNHEY and SVGAGI. The CDR3 extends over 16 amino acids. The CDR3 reads CASSSTTAPGWEPQHF. The CDR3 DNA reads TGTGCCAGCAGTTCAACGACAGCTCCTGGTTGGGAGCCCCAGCATTTT.

The chain carries TRBV5-1 and TRBJ2-2; 9 bases fit TRBD2. Germline V lookup: CDR1 SGHRS, CDR2 YFSETQ. This CDR3 region has 16 residues. Trimming at V came to 4 bases and at J to 7 bases, leaving 11 bases not matched to a gene. CDR3 region: CASSPEPAGGLGELFF. CDR3 nucleotide sequence: TGCGCCAGCAGCCCGGAGCCAGCGGGAGGCCTCGGGGAGCTGTTTTTT.

The chain couples TRBV6-1 to TRBJ2-7; weak D call: TRBD1 (5 bases). The CDR3 is 13 amino acids. Trimming left V 4 bases short and J 2 bases short, with 9 bases between. Per the germline V gene, CDR1 is MNHNS and CDR2 is SASEGT. This CDR3 reads CASSGVGPYEQYF. As DNA, the CDR3 is TGTGCCAGCAGTGGGGTGGGGCCCTACGAGCAGTACTTC.

V is TRBV25-1 and J is TRBJ2-3; possibly TRBD1 for D (7 bases). Per germline, CDR1 MGHDK and CDR2 SYGVNS. This CDR3 has 14 amino acids. V shed 2 bases and J shed 8 bases, with 14 bases lying between them. For the CDR3, the DNA is TGTGCCAGCAGTGAAACAGGGGCGGGGAGTACGCAGTATTTT. Translated: CASSETGAGSTQYF.

The chain carries TRBV9 and TRBJ2-1, with D perhaps TRBD1 (5 bases). The ends were cut back, 4 bases at V and 4 bases at J, with 9 bases in the middle. Germline lookup yields CDR1 SGDLS and CDR2 YYNGEE. The CDR3 covers 13 residues. This chain's CDR3 is CASSPPGYNEQFF. DNA of the CDR3: TGTGCCAGCAGCCCCCCAGGGTACAATGAGCAGTTCTTC.

The V and J genes are TRBV28 and TRBJ1-1; 8 bases map to TRBD1. The CDR3 covers 14 residues. Germline CDR1 is MDHEN and CDR2 is SYDVKM. V was clipped by 10 bases and J by 4 bases; unmatched bases: 11. The CDR3 spells CAIISGGAGTEAFF. DNA of the CDR3: TGTGCCATTATTTCAGGGGGCGCGGGCACTGAAGCTTTCTTT.

The rearrangement links TRBV7-9 to TRBJ2-5; D possibly corresponds to TRBD2 (5 bases). With 5 bases removed from V and 7 bases from J, the gap between germline ends came to 14 bases. Germline loops: CDR1 SEHNR, CDR2 FQNEAQ (reference sequence). The CDR3 has 13 residues. The CDR3 DNA reads TGTGCCAGCAGCGTAACTAGTCGGGGGACCCAGTACTTC. Translated: CASSVTSRGTQYF.

The V gene is TRBV6-5, the J gene TRBJ2-1, with 8 bases aligning to TRBD2. Germline CDR1 is MNHEY and CDR2 is SVGAGI. Trimming cost V 4 bases and J 7 bases; bases outside gene matches: 12. This CDR3 spans 16 amino acids. Here the CDR3 reads CASSSGGTSARNEQFF. CDR3 DNA: TGTGCCAGCAGTTCCGGGGGGACTAGTGCTAGAAATGAGCAGTTCTTC.

J is TRBJ2-7 and V is TRBV2; 11 positions agree with TRBD2. Germline CDR1 SNHLY, CDR2 FYNNEI. This CDR3 is 15 amino acids long. With V trimmed by 5 bases and J by 2 bases, 5 bases remained unmatched. The CDR3 bases are TGTGCCAGCAGTCCTCCGACTAGCGGGGCCTACGAGCAGTACTTC. Amino acids: CASSPPTSGAYEQYF.

The chain employs TRBV4-1 and TRBJ1-4; no firm D call. The CDR3 totals 15 residues. Germline values: CDR1 MGHRA, CDR2 YSYEKL. V lost 1 base and J lost 5, with 11 bases in between. CDR3 sequence reads: CASSQGARLNEKLFF. The CDR3 region has the DNA TGCGCCAGCAGCCAAGGCGCCAGGTTAAATGAAAAACTGTTTTTT.

The chain is built from TRBV19 and TRBJ1-1; D gene unclear. V gave up 3 bases and J gave up 4 bases, with 12 bases separating them. The CDR3 is 14 residues long. CDR1 and CDR2 (germline): LNHDA, SQIVND (reference sequence). The CDR3 bases are TGTGCCAGTAGTATTCCTACGGGAAGCACTGAAGCTTTCTTT. It encodes CASSIPTGSTEAFF.

The genes are TRBV21-1 and TRBJ1-5; TRBD1, the table's D call, lacks a check against the DNA. TRBV21-1 constitutes a pseudogene. The CDR3 covers 19 residues. The CDR3 bases are TGTGCCAGCAGCAAAGCCACTGCATTCGACAGGTCGTTCAATCAGCCCCAGCATTTT. Translating gives CASSKATAFDRSFNQPQHF.

V gene TRBV27 combines with J gene TRBJ2-2, with TRBD1 as a possible D gene (6 bases). V lost 5 bases, J lost 7 bases, and 14 bases lay in between. The CDR3 runs 14 residues. Germline V gene sequence: CDR1 MNHEY, CDR2 SMNVEV (reference sequence). The CDR3 loop reads CASSTYQGRGELFF. For the CDR3, the DNA is TGTGCCAGCAGTACCTATCAGGGGCGCGGGGAGCTGTTTTTT.

The chain couples TRBV27 to TRBJ2-1, with a weak D call TRBD2 (6 bases). Trimming removed 4 bases from V and 8 bases from J, with 15 bases in between. Germline values: CDR1 MNHEY, CDR2 SMNVEV (reference sequence). The CDR3 has 14 residues. CDR3 DNA sequence: TGTGCCAGCAGTTCTAGACTAGTATTAGATGAGCAGTTCTTC. As protein: CASSSRLVLDEQFF.

This sequence joins TRBV19 and TRBJ1-5, with D tentatively TRBD1 (6 bases). Germline V gives CDR1 LNHDA, CDR2 SQIVND (reference sequence). The CDR3 totals 15 residues. The V end lost 1 base, the J end lost 4 bases, and 11 bases lay between the germline ends. The CDR3, as DNA: TGTGCCAGTAGTATAGGGTTAGGGGGAAATCAGCCCCAGCATTTT. This codes for CASSIGLGGNQPQHF.

The V gene is TRBV11-2, the J gene TRBJ2-7; the D gene is possibly TRBD1 (6 bases). Trimming removed 0 bases at V and 3 bases at J, with 9 bases between. Germline V lookup: CDR1 SGHAT, CDR2 FQNNGV. The CDR3 is 14 residues long. The CDR3, as DNA: TGTGCCAGCAGCTTAGATACAGGGTACTACGAGCAGTACTTC. This codes for CASSLDTGYYEQYF.

The chain is built from TRBV7-7 and TRBJ2-1, with TRBD2 identical over 8 bases. The J segment lost 7 bases and the V segment lost 5 bases, leaving 4 bases of the junction unmatched. The CDR3 contains 13 residues. Germline V CDR1 and CDR2: SSHAT, FNYEAQ (reference sequence). In DNA form, the CDR3 reads TGTGCCAGCAGCCGGGGGGGTGGAAATGAGCAGTTCTTC. It yields the protein CASSRGGGNEQFF.

The chain combines TRBV6-5 with TRBJ2-1, with 9 positions matching TRBD2. The length of the CDR3 is 14 residues. Germline CDR1 reads MNHEY; CDR2 reads SVGAGI. With 9 bases clipped from V and 8 bases from J, the junction kept 11 bases outside the gene matches. As DNA, the CDR3 is TGTGCCAGTCAATCCGCGGGAGGGGGCGATGAGCAGTTCTTC. This codes for CASQSAGGGDEQFF.

The genes are TRBV6-4 and TRBJ2-3; D call uncertain. CDR1 MRHNA and CDR2 SNTAGT come from the germline V gene. The ends were cut back, 10 bases at V and 4 bases at J, with 9 bases in the middle. The CDR3 has 11 residues. The chain's CDR3 is CATRYSDTQYF. The CDR3 region has the DNA TGTGCCACCAGATATTCAGATACGCAGTATTTT.

This clone was seen just once. V is TRBV4-1 and J is TRBJ2-7; D is uncertain. The CDR3 is 12 residues long. V was cut by 3 bases and J by 3 bases, with 6 bases left in between. Germline lookup yields CDR1 MGHRA and CDR2 YSYEKL. CDR3 sequence reads: CASSQGSYEQYF. CDR3 nucleotides: TGCGCCAGCAGCCAGGGCAGCTACGAGCAGTACTTC.

This clone was observed once. V usage is TRBV27 and J usage is TRBJ2-1; the D gene is possibly TRBD1 (6 bases). Germline assignment: CDR1 MNHEY and CDR2 SMNVEV (reference sequence). V lost 4 bases to trimming and J lost 1 base, with 14 bases between them. CDR3 size: 16 residues. In DNA form, the CDR3 reads TGTGCCAGCAGTTCCCTTGACAGGCAATCCTACAATGAGCAGTTCTTC. This codes for CASSSLDRQSYNEQFF.

The chain carries TRBV5-1 and TRBJ2-7, with 11 bases that match TRBD2. The CDR3 is 13 residues long. The junction had 4 bases not matched to a gene; V was cut back by 7 bases and J by 4 bases. The V gene's germline CDR1 is SGHRS and CDR2 YFSETQ. CDR3 in amino acids: CASAGTSGYEQYF. CDR3 nucleotides: TGCGCCAGCGCCGGGACTAGCGGATACGAGCAGTACTTC.

The chain is built from TRBV2 and TRBJ2-3, with TRBD2 matching 13 bases. This CDR3 contains 14 residues. CDR1 is SNHLY, CDR2 FYNNEI, per germline. V gave up 11 bases and J gave up 4 bases; unmatched junction bases: 6. This CDR3 is CAGGTSGIPDTQYF. The DNA for the CDR3 is TGTGCCGGGGGGACTAGCGGGATACCAGATACGCAGTATTTT.

V usage is TRBV9 and J usage is TRBJ2-1, with no clear D. This CDR3 spans 15 amino acids. Germline V CDR1 and CDR2: SGDLS, YYNGEE. The V end was cut by 4 bases, the J end by 0 bases, with 11 bases between. CDR3 DNA: TGTGCCAGCAGCCCCCATCCGAGCTCCTACAATGAGCAGTTCTTC. The encoded protein is CASSPHPSSYNEQFF.

The CDR3 region has the DNA TGTGCCAGCAGTGAATCAGTGACCTACGAGCAGTACTTC. Amino acid sequence: CASSESVTYEQYF. This sequence joins TRBV6-1 and TRBJ2-7; no clear D gene. The germline V gene encodes CDR1 MNHNS and CDR2 SASEGT. Trimming left V 2 bases short and J 2 bases short, with 7 bases between. CDR3 size: 13 residues.

The rearrangement uses TRBV15 and TRBJ1-5; unclear D gene. V lost 5 bases and J lost 5, with 16 bases in between. The CDR3 extends over 15 amino acids. Germline CDR1 reads LNHNV; CDR2 reads YYDKDF (reference sequence). CDR3 coding DNA: TGTGCCACCAGCGGCGGTAGAAGTTTAGATCAGCCCCAGCATTTT. It translates to CATSGGRSLDQPQHF.

V is TRBV6-5 and J is TRBJ2-2; D gene unclear. Germline values: CDR1 MNHEY, CDR2 SVGAGI. The length of the CDR3 is 13 residues. V was cut by 4 bases and J by 3 bases, with 6 bases left in between. The CDR3 nucleotides are TGTGCCAGCAGTTCCCAGTACACCGGGGAGCTGTTTTTT. Translation: CASSSQYTGELFF.